The following is a T cell receptor (beta chain) sequence with its context. The antigen is not known. TCRdb keeps only in-frame clones here, not all; method: immunoSEQ multiplex PCR. The sample records around 70,000 clones, 90% to 95% being singletons. This record comes from a study of T cell clones after liver transplantation. Study findings and constraints: Conclusions were preliminary, with small, heterogeneous patient groups.

Germline V gene lookup returns CDR1 SGDLS and CDR2 YYNGEE. With V trimmed by 0 bases and J by 3 bases, 12 bases remained unmatched. This CDR3 region has 18 residues. The TCR originated in a human patient who received a liver transplant. Some T cells here may be from the graft donor. The source material was CD4+ T cells from blood, sampled nearly 26 months after liver transplant. V is TRBV9 and J is TRBJ2-1; 7 bases map to TRBD2. The DNA for the CDR3 is TGTGCCAGCAGCGTAGTGGATCCCCGAGGACTAGGCTACAATGAGCAGTTCTTC. Its protein product is CASSVVDPRGLGYNEQFF.